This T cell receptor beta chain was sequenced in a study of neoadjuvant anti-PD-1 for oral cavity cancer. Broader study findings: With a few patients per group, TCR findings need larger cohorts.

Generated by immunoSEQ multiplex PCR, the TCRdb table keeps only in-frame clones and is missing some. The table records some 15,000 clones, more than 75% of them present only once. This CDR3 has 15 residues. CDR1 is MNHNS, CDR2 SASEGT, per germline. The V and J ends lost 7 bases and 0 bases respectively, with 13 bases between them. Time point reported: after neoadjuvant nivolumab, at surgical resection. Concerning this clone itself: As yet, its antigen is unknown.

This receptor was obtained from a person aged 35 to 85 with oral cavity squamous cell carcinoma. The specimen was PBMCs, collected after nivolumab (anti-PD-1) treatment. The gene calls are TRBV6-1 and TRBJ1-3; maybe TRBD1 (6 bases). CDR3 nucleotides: TGTGCCAGCACCCCGGGGGCCGACTCTGGAAACACCATATATTTT. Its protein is CASTPGADSGNTIYF.